This T cell receptor beta chain emerged from a study of T cell repertoires in cytomegalovirus infection. TCRdb used MiXCR to reprocess the reads, holding one entry per CDR3 protein. The top ten hold 12% of the sample, which has hundreds of thousands of distinct CDR3 sequences, roughly 16% seen once. Study-level results: Dominating the ex vivo response were TCR beta clonotypes that were CMV-specific and HLA-C-restricted. Summed frequency of public TCR beta families distinguished CMV carriers with the relevant HLA.

Regarding this clonotype: Antigen specificity is unknown.

With V trimmed by 5 bases and J by 0 bases, 2 bases remained unmatched. Germline CDR1 and CDR2: MNHNS and SASEGT. The CDR3 covers 15 residues. The V gene is TRBV6-1, the J gene TRBJ2-3, with TRBD2 identical over 10 bases. The sample consisted of PBMCs. The TCR was taken from a human donor in good health (CMV status not recorded). Some clones in this sample may be carry-over from other donors' samples. The CDR3 loop is CASSSAGGSTDTQYF. CDR3 nucleotide sequence: TGTGCCAGCAGTTCAGCGGGGGGGAGCACAGATACGCAGTATTTT.